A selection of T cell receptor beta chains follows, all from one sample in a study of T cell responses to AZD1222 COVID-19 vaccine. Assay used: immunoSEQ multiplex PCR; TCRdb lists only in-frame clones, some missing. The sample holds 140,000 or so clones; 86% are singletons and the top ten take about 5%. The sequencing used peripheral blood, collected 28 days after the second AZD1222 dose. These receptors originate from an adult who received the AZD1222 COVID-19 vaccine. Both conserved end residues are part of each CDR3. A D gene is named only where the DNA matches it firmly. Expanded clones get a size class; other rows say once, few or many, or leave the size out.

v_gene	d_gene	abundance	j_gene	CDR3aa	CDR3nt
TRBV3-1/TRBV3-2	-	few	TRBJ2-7	CASSQDTDYEQYF	TGTGCCAGCAGCCAAGACACTGACTACGAGCAGTACTTC
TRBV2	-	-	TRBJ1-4	CASSGEIKEKLFF	TGTGCCAGCAGTGGGGAGATAAAGGAAAAACTGTTTTTT
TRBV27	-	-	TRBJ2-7	CASSPLFRDTNYEQYF	TGTGCCAGCAGCCCTCTGTTCCGGGACACGAACTACGAGCAGTACTTC
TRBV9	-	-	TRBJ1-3	CASSVAWGGSGNTIYF	TGTGCCAGCAGCGTAGCATGGGGGGGCTCTGGAAACACCATATATTTT
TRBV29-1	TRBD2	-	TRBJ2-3	CSVGTSGADTQYF	TGCAGCGTTGGGACTAGCGGGGCAGATACGCAGTATTTT
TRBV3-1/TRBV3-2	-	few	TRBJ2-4	CASSQELAGQENIQYF	TGTGCCAGCAGCCAAGAGCTAGCGGGACAGGAAAACATTCAGTACTTC
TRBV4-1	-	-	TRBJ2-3	CASSRATDTQYF	TGCGCCAGCAGTCGGGCCACAGATACGCAGTATTTT
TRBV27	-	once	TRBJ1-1	CASNYPGAVTEAFF	TGTGCCAGCAACTACCCAGGGGCGGTGACTGAAGCTTTCTTT
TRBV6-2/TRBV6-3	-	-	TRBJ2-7	CASSFLTSLYEQYF	TGTGCCAGCAGTTTCTTGACAAGCCTCTACGAGCAGTACTTC
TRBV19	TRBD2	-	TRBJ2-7	CASRAGTSGPGGVFYEQYF	TGTGCCAGTAGGGCCGGGACTAGCGGCCCCGGGGGGGTTTTCTACGAGCAGTACTTC
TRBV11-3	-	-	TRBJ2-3	CASSRSGPSPADTQYF	TGTGCCAGCAGCCGCTCCGGGCCCAGTCCAGCAGATACGCAGTATTTT
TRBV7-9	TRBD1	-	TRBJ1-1	CASSWTGNGNTEAFF	TGTGCCAGCAGCTGGACAGGGAATGGAAACACTGAAGCTTTCTTT
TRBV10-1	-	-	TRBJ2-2	CASSFYSTGELFF	TGCGCCAGCAGTTTCTACAGCACCGGGGAGCTGTTTTTT
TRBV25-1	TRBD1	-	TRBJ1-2	CASSETGTGKLNYGYTF	TGTGCCAGCAGTGAAACCGGGACAGGGAAATTAAACTATGGCTACACCTTC
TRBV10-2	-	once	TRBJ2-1	CASRADRYNEQFF	TGCGCCAGCCGGGCTGACAGGTACAATGAGCAGTTCTTC
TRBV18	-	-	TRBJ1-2	CASSPADGDYGYTF	TGTGCCAGCTCACCCGCAGACGGGGACTATGGCTACACCTTC
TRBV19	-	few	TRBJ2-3	CASSIRGATDTQYF	TGTGCCAGTAGTATCAGAGGGGCCACAGATACGCAGTATTTT
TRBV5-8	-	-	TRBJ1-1	CASRRGSGVNTEAFF	TGTGCCAGCAGACGGGGATCAGGGGTGAACACTGAAGCTTTCTTT